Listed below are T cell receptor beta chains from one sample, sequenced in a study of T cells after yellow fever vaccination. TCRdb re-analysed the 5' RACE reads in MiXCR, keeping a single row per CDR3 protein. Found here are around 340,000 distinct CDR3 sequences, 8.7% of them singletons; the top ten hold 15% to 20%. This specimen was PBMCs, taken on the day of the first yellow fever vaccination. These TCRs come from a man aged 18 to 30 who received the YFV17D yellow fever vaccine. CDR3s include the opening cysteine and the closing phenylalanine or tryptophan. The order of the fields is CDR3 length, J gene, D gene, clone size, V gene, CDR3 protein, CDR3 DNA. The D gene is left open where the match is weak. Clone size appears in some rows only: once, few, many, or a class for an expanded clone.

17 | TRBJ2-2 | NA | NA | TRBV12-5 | CAGGLVNPARNTGELFF | TGTGCTGGTGGTTTGGTAAACCCCGCAAGGAACACCGGGGAGCTGTTTTTT
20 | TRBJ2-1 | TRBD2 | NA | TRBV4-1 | CASSPLGLAGGTSSYNEQFF | TGCGCCAGCAGCCCCCTGGGACTAGCGGGGGGGACGAGCTCCTACAATGAGCAGTTCTTC
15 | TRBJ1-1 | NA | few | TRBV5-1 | CASSLVGGEDTEAFF | TGCGCCAGCAGCTTGGTTGGGGGAGAGGACACTGAAGCTTTCTTT
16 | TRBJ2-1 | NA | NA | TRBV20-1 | CSARAAAGKSYNEQFF | TGCAGTGCTAGGGCGGCCGCAGGGAAGAGCTACAATGAGCAGTTCTTC
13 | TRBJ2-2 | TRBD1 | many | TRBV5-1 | CASGQGATGELFF | TGCGCCAGTGGACAGGGGGCCACCGGGGAGCTGTTTTTT
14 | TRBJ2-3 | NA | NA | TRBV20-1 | CSARTGFGTDTQYF | TGCAGTGCTAGAACAGGGTTCGGGACAGATACGCAGTATTTT
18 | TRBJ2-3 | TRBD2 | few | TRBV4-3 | CASSQEPVVAGAADTQYF | TGCGCCAGCAGCCAAGAACCGGTGGTAGCGGGGGCGGCAGATACGCAGTATTTT
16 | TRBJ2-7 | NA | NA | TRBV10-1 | CASRGPNGVRSYEQYF | TGCGCCAGCAGAGGCCCCAATGGCGTTAGGTCCTACGAGCAGTACTTC
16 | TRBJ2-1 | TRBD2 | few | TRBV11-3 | CASSLDGTSSYNEQFF | TGTGCCAGCAGCTTAGATGGGACTAGCTCCTACAATGAGCAGTTCTTC
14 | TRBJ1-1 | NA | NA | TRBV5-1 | CASSFWTAETEAFF | TGCGCCAGCAGCTTTTGGACGGCCGAAACTGAAGCTTTCTTT
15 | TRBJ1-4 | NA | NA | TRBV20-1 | CSARDGGWLNEKQFF | TGCAGTGCTAGAGACGGCGGCTGGTTGAATGAAAAACAGTTTTTT
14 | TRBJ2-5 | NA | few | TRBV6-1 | CASTANGVSETQYF | TGTGCCAGCACAGCAAACGGGGTCTCGGAGACCCAGTACTTC
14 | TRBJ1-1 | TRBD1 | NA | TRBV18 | CASSLGTALTEAFF | TGTGCCAGCTCACTTGGGACAGCCCTCACTGAAGCTTTCTTT
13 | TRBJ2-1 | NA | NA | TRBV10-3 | CAISQTGYNEQFF | TGTGCCATCTCTCAGACTGGCTACAATGAGCAGTTCTTC
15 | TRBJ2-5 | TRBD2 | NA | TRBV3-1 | CASSQRRGRVETQYF | TGTGCCAGCAGCCAAAGGCGGGGGAGGGTAGAGACCCAGTACTTC
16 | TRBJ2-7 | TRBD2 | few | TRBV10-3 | CAISDRLAGLTYEQYF | TGTGCCATCAGTGATCGACTAGCGGGTCTAACCTACGAGCAGTACTTC
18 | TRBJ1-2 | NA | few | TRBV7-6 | CASSLALKGRGIDYGYTF | TGTGCCAGCAGCTTAGCGCTAAAGGGACGGGGGATTGACTATGGCTACACCTTC
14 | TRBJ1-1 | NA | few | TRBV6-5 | CASSYSGLGTEAFF | TGTGCCAGCAGTTACTCGGGTCTCGGGACTGAAGCTTTCTTT
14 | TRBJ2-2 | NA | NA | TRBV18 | CASSPPKNTGELFF | TGTGCCAGCTCACCACCGAAGAACACCGGGGAGCTGTTTTTT
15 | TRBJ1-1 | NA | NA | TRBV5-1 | CASSLRGSSNTEAFF | TGCGCCAGCAGCTTGCGAGGCAGTTCGAACACTGAAGCTTTCTTT
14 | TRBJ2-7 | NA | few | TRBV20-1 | CSARDSRTTYEQYF | TGCAGTGCTAGAGATTCCCGTACAACCTACGAGCAGTACTTC
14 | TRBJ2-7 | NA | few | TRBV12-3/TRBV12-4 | CASSLAALSYEQYF | TGTGCCAGCAGTTTAGCGGCCCTCTCCTACGAGCAGTACTTC
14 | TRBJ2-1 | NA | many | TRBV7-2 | CASSLAVDRNEQFF | TGTGCCAGCAGCTTAGCAGTAGACCGGAATGAGCAGTTCTTC
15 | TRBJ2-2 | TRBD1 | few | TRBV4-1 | CASSLPGQRIGELFF | TGCGCCAGCAGCCTCCCGGGACAGAGAATCGGGGAGCTGTTTTTT
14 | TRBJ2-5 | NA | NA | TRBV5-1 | CASSRGDPQETQYF | TGCGCCAGCAGCAGGGGGGACCCCCAAGAGACCCAGTACTTC
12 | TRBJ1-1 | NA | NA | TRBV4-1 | CASSQGGVKPFF | TGCGCCAGCAGCCAAGGGGGGGTAAAGCCTTTCTTT
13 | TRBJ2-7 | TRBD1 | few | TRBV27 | CASSLPQGREQYF | TGTGCCAGCAGTTTACCACAGGGGCGGGAGCAGTACTTC
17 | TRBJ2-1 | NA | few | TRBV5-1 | CASSPGRFARGKGEQFF | TGCGCCAGCAGCCCGGGTCGTTTCGCGCGTGGAAAGGGTGAGCAGTTCTTC
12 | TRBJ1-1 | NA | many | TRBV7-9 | CASSGELAEAFF | TGTGCCAGCAGCGGGGAATTGGCTGAAGCTTTCTTT
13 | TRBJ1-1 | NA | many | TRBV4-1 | CASSQERQGRAFF | TGCGCCAGCAGCCAAGAGAGGCAGGGGAGGGCTTTCTTT
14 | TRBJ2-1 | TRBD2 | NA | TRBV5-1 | CASRGGGDHNEQFF | TGCGCCAGCAGGGGCGGGGGGGATCACAATGAGCAGTTCTTC
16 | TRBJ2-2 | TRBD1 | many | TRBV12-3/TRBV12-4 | CASSTPGGQGVGELFF | TGTGCCAGCAGCACCCCCGGGGGACAGGGGGTCGGGGAGCTGTTTTTT
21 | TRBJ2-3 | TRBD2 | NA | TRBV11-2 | CASRARSSGTSGSPRTDTQYF | TGTGCCAGCAGGGCCCGCTCGTCGGGGACTAGCGGGTCACCGCGCACAGATACGCAGTATTTT
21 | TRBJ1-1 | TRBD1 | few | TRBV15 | CATSNPYEDRGPTEMNTEAFF | TGTGCCACCAGCAATCCGTACGAGGACAGGGGTCCTACTGAAATGAACACTGAAGCTTTCTTT
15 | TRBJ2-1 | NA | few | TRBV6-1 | CASSPRQFSYNEQFF | TGTGCCAGCAGTCCTAGACAGTTCTCCTACAATGAGCAGTTCTTC
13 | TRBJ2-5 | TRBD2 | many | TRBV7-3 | CASSRLARETQYF | TGTGCCAGCAGCCGACTAGCACGGGAGACCCAGTACTTC
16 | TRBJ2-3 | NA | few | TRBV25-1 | CASSDLGTSSTDTQYF | TGTGCCAGCAGTGATCTGGGGACCTCTAGCACAGATACGCAGTATTTT
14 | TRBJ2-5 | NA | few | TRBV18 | CASSPLDIQETQYF | TGTGCCAGCTCACCTCTAGACATCCAAGAGACCCAGTACTTC